What follows describes a single T cell receptor beta chain. Antigen unknown. This sample was taken from a study of shared clonotypes between healthy human individuals. Study-wide findings and caveats: Naive CD4 clonotypes were shared across a handful of donors at 5% to 6%.

Study donors comprised healthy, HIV-negative adults devoid of recent acute infection or vaccination. In the CD4+ fraction, cells were divided into CD45RA+ naive and CD45RA-negative memory subsets. Sequencing used immunoSEQ multiplex PCR; TCRdb keeps in-frame clones, though not all of them. The data contain approximately 500,000 clones, 96% of them singletons. The specimen was naive CD4+ T cells sorted from blood. Subset defined: CD45RA+ positively selected. This clonotype was sampled from a young woman in good health.

The DNA of the CDR3 is TGTGCCAGCAGCTTAGCGGAGATACCAAACCGTGAGCAGTTCTTC. This sequence encodes CASSLAEIPNREQFF. The chain employs TRBV7-2 and TRBJ2-1, with D unresolved. CDR1 is SGHTA and CDR2 is FQGNSA in the germline V gene. V dropped 0 bases and J dropped 9 bases, with 15 bases sitting between them. The CDR3 loop spans 15 amino acids.